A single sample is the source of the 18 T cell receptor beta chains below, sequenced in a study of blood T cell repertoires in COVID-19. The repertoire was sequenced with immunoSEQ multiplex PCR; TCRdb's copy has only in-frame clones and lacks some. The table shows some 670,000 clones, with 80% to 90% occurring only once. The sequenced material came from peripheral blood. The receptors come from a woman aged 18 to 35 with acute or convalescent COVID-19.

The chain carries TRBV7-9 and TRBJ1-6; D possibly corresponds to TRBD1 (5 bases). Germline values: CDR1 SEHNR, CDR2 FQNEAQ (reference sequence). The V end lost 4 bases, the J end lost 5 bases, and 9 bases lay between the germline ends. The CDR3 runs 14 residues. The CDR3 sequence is CASSSGIHNSPLHF. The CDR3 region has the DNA TGTGCCAGCAGCTCAGGGATCCATAATTCACCCCTCCACTTT. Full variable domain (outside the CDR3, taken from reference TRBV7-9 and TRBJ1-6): DTGVSQNPRHKITKRGQNVTFRCDPISEHNRLYWYRQTLGQGPEFLTYFQNEAQLEKSRLLSDRFSAERPKGSFSTLEIQRTEQGDSAMYLCASSSGIHNSPLHFGNGTRLTVT.

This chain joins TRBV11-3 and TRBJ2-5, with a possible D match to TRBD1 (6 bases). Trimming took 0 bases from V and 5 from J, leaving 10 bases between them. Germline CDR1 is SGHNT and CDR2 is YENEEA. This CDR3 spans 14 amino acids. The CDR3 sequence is CASSLDSRGETQYF. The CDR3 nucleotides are TGTGCCAGCAGCTTAGATTCGAGGGGGGAGACCCAGTACTTC.

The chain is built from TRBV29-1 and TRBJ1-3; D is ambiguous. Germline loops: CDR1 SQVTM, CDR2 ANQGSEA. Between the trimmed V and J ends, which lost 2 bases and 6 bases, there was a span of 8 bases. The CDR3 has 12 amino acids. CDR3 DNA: TGCAGCGTTGAATACCAGGCAAACACCATATATTTT. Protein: CSVEYQANTIYF.

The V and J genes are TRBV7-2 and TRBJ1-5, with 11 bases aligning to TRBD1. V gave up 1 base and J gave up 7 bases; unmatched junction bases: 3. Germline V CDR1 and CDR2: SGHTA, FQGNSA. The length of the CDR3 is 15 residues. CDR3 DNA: TGTGCCAGCAGCTTAGGGGACAGGGGGAGCCAGCCCCAGCATTTT. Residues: CASSLGDRGSQPQHF.

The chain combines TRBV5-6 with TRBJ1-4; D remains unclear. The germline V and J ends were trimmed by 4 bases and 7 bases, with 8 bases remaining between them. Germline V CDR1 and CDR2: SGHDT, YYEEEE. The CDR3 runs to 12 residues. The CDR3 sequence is CASSLVGEKLFF. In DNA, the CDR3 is TGTGCCAGCAGCCTCGTCGGTGAAAAACTGTTTTTT.

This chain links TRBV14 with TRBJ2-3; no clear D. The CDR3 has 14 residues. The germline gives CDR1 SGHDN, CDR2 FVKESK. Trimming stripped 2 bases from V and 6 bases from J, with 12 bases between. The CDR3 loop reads CASSQRIAADTQYF. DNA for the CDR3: TGTGCCAGCAGCCAAAGAATAGCCGCGGATACGCAGTATTTT.

CDR3 nucleotide sequence: TGTGCCATCAGTGAGTCAGTGGGGACAGGGGGCTATCAGCCCCAGCATTTT. This gives the protein CAISESVGTGGYQPQHF. The chain is built from TRBV10-3 and TRBJ1-5, with TRBD1 identical over 12 bases. The J segment lost 5 bases and the V segment lost 0 bases, leaving 5 bases of the junction unmatched. CDR3 length equals 17 residues. In germline, CDR1 is ENHRY, CDR2 SYGVKD.

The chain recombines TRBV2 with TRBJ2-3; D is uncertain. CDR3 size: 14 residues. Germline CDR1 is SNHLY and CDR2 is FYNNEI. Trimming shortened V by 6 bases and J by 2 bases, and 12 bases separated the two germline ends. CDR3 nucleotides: TGTGCCAGCAGATTGGAACGACTCACAGATACGCAGTATTTT. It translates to CASRLERLTDTQYF.

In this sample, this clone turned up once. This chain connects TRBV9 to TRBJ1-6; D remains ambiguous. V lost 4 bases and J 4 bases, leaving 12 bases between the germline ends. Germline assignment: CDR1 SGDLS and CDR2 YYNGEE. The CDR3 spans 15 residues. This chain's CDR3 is CASSLDGRYNSPLHF. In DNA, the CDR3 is TGTGCCAGCAGCTTAGACGGTCGTTATAATTCACCCCTCCACTTT.

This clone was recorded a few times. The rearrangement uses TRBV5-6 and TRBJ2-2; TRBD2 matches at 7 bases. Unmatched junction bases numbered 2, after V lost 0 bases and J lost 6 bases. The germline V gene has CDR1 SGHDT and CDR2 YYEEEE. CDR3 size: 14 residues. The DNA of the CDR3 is TGTGCCAGCAGCTTGGCCGCGGGGGCCGGGGAGCTGTTTTTT. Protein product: CASSLAAGAGELFF.

CDR3 residues: CASSLYSANEKLFF. CDR3 bases: TGCGCCAGCAGCTTGTATTCAGCGAATGAAAAACTGTTTTTT. The chain links TRBV5-1 to TRBJ1-4; D is unclear. The CDR3 totals 14 residues. Germline V gene lookup returns CDR1 SGHRS and CDR2 YFSETQ. Trimming removed 1 base from V and 5 bases from J, with 9 bases in between.

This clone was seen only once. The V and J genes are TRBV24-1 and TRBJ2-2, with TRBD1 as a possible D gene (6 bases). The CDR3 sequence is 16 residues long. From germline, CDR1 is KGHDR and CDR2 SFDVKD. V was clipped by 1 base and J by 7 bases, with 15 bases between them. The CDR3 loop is CATSDFRQAGVGELFF. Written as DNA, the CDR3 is TGTGCCACCAGTGATTTCCGACAGGCAGGGGTCGGGGAGCTGTTTTTT.

The CDR3 is CASSSTGQGPGETQYF. The CDR3 DNA reads TGTGCCAGCAGCTCAACCGGACAGGGTCCGGGGGAGACCCAGTACTTC. The chain carries TRBV7-3 and TRBJ2-5; TRBD1 matches at 8 bases. CDR1 is SGHTA and CDR2 is FQGTGA in the germline V gene. CDR3 length equals 16 residues. Unmatched junction bases numbered 12, after V lost 4 bases and J lost 5 bases. Variable domain in full (rest from reference TRBV7-3 and TRBJ2-5): GAGVSQTPSNKVTEKGKYVELRCDPISGHTALYWYRQSLGQGPEFLIYFQGTGAADDSGLPNDRFFAVRPEGSVSTLKIQRTERGDSAVYLCASSSTGQGPGETQYFGPGTRLLVL.

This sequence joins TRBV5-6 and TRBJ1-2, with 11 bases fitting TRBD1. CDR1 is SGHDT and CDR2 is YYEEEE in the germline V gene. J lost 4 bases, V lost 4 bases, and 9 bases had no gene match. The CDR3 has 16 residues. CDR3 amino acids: CASSSSPGTGGYGYTF. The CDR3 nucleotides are TGTGCCAGCAGCAGTTCCCCGGGGACAGGGGGCTATGGCTACACCTTC.

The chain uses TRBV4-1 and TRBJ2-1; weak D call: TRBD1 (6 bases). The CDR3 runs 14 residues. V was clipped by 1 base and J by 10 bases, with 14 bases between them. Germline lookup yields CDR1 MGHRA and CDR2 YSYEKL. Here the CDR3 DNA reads TGCGCCAGCAGCCAAGTAGTGGGGGCCCGGGAGCAGTTCTTC. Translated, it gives CASSQVVGAREQFF.

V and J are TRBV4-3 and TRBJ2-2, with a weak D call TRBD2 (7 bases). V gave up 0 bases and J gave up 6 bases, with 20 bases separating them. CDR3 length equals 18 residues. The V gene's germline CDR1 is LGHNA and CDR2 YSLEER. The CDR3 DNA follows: TGCGCCAGCAGCCAAGATAGGGGGGGATGGGGCGGTGCCGGGGAGCTGTTTTTT. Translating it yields CASSQDRGGWGGAGELFF.

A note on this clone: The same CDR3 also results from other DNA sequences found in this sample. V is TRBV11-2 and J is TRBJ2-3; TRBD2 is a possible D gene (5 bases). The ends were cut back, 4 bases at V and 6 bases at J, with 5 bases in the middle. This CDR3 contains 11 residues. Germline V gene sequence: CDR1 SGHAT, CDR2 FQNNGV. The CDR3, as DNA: TGTGCCAGCAGCTCGGGGGATACGCAGTATTTT. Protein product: CASSSGDTQYF.

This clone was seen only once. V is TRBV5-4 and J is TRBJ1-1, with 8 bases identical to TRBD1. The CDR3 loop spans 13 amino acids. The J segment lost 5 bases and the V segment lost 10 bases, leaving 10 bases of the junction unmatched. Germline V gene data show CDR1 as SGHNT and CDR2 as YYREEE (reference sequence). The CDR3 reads CASRTGGRTEAFF. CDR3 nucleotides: TGTGCCTCCAGAACAGGGGGGCGGACTGAAGCTTTCTTT.